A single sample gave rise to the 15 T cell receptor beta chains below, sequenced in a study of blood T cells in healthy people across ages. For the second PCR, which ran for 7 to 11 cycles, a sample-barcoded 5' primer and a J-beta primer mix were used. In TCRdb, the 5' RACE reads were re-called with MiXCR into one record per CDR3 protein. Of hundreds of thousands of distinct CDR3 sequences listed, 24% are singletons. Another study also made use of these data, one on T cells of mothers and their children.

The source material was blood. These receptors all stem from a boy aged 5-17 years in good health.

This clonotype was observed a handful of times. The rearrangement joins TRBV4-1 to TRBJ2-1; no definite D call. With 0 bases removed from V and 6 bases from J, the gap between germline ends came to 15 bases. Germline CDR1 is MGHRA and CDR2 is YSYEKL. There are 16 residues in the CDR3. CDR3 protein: CASSQEESTMGNEQFF. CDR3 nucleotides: TGCGCCAGCAGCCAAGAGGAGTCCACCATGGGCAATGAGCAGTTCTTC.

CDR3 in amino acids: CASKVLFGYTF. The CDR3 nucleotides are TGTGCCAGCAAAGTTCTTTTCGGCTACACCTTC. V gene TRBV7-9 combines with J gene TRBJ1-2; D uncertain. V gave up 7 bases and J gave up 8 bases, with 11 bases separating them. Germline V lookup: CDR1 SEHNR, CDR2 FQNEAQ (reference sequence). The CDR3 contains 11 residues.

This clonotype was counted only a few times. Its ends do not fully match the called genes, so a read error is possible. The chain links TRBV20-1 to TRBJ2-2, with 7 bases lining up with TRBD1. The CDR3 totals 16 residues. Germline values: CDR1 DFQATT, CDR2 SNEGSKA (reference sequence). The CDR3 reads CSAEKTGSGWTGELFF. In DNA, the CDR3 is TGCAGTGCGGAGAAGACAGGGTCGGGTTGGACCGGAGAGCTGTTTTTT.

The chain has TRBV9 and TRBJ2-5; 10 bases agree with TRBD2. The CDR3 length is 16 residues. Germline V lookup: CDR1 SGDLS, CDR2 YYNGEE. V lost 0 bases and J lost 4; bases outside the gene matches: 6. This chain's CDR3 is CASSVVSGGAGETQYF. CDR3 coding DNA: TGTGCCAGCAGCGTAGTGAGCGGGGGGGCCGGAGAGACCCAGTACTTC.

The CDR3 is CASIPGQGARDIQYF. CDR3 nucleotides: TGTGCCAGCATTCCGGGACAGGGGGCTCGGGACATTCAGTACTTC. The chain uses TRBV28 and TRBJ2-4; 12 nucleotides match TRBD1. V trimming: 7 bases; J trimming: 8 bases; junction bases outside the gene matches: 9. There are 15 residues in the CDR3. Germline V CDR1 and CDR2: MDHEN, SYDVKM.

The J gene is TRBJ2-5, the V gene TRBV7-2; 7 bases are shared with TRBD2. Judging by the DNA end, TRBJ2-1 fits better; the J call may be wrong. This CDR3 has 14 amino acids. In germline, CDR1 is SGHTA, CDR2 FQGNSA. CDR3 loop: CASSLELARNEQFF. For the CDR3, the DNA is TGTGCCAGCAGCTTAGAACTAGCGAGGAATGAGCAGTTCTTC.

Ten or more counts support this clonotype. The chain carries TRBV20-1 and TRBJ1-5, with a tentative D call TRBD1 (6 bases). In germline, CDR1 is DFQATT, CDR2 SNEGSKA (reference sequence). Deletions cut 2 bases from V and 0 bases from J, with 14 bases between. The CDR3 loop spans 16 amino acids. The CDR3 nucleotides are TGCAGTGCTAGATTGAGGACAGCCCATAGCAATCAGCCCCAGCATTTT. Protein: CSARLRTAHSNQPQHF.

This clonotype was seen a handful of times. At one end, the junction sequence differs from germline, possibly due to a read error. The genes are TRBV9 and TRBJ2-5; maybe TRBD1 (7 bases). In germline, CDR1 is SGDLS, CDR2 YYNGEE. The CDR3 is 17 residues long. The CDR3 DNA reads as TGTGCCCGCAGCGCCTCGACAGGGAGGTTGTGGGAAGAGACCCAGTACTTC. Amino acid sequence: CARSASTGRLWEETQYF.

CDR3 sequence reads: CASNPPGQGNTEAFF. CDR3 nucleotide sequence: TGTGCCAGCAACCCACCGGGACAGGGGAACACTGAAGCTTTCTTT. The gene calls are TRBV28 and TRBJ1-1; 9 nucleotides align to TRBD1. V dropped 7 bases and J dropped 1; count of bases not matched to a gene: 7. This CDR3 is built from 15 residues. Germline V gives CDR1 MDHEN, CDR2 SYDVKM.

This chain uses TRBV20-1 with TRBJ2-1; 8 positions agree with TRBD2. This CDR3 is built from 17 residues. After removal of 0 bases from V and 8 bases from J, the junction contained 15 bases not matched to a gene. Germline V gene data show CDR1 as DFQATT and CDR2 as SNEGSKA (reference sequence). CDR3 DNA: TGCAGTGCTAGAGATCCCCGCCGGGGCGGGGGGAGAGATGAGCAGTTCTTC. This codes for CSARDPRRGGGRDEQFF.

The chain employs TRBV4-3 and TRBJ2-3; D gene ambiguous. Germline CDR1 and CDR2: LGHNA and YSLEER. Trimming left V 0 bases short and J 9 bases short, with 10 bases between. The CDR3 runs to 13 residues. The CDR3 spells CASSQDLEDTQYF. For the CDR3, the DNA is TGCGCCAGCAGCCAAGACCTAGAAGACACGCAGTATTTT.

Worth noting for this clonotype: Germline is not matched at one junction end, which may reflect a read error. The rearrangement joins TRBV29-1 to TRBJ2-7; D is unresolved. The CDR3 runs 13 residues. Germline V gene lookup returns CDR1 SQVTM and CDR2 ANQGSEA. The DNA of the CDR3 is TGCAGCGCTCTATCCGACACCTCCTTCGAGCAGTACTTC. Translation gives CSALSDTSFEQYF.

The CDR3, as DNA: TGTGCCAGCAGTTTCGGAGGGAGCGGGGGAGAGCAGTTCTTC. Translating gives CASSFGGSGGEQFF. The rearrangement uses TRBV27 and TRBJ2-1; 8 nucleotides align to TRBD2. The CDR3 length is 14 residues. Germline V lookup: CDR1 MNHEY, CDR2 SMNVEV (reference sequence). V was pared by 3 bases and J by 10 bases, with 8 bases of the junction left unmatched.

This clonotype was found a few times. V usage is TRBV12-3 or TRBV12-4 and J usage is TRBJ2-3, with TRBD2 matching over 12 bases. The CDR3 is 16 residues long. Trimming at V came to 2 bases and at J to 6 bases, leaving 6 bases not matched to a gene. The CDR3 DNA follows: TGTGCCAGCAGTTTACTAGCGGGAGGGCCTTGGGATACGCAGTATTTT. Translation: CASSLLAGGPWDTQYF.

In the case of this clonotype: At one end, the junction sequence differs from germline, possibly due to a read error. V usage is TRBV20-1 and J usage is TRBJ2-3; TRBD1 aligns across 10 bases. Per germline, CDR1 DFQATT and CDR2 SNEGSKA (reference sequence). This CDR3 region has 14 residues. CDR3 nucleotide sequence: TGCAGTGCTCACCGGGACAGGGGATCAGATACACAGTATTTT. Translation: CSAHRDRGSDTQYF.